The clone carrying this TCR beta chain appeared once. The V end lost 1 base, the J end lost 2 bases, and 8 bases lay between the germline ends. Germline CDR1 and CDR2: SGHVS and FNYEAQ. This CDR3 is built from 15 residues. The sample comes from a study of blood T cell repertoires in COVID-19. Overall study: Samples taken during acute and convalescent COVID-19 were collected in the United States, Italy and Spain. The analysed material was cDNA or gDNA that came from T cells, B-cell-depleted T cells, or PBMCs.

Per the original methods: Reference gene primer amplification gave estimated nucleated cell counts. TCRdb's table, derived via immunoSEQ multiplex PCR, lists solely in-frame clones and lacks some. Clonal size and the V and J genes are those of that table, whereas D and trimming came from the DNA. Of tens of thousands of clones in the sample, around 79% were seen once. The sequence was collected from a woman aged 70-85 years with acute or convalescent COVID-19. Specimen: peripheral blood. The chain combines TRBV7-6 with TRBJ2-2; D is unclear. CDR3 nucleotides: TGTGCCAGCAGCTTAGGTGGCCCAAACACCGGGGAGCTGTTTTTT. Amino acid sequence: CASSLGGPNTGELFF.